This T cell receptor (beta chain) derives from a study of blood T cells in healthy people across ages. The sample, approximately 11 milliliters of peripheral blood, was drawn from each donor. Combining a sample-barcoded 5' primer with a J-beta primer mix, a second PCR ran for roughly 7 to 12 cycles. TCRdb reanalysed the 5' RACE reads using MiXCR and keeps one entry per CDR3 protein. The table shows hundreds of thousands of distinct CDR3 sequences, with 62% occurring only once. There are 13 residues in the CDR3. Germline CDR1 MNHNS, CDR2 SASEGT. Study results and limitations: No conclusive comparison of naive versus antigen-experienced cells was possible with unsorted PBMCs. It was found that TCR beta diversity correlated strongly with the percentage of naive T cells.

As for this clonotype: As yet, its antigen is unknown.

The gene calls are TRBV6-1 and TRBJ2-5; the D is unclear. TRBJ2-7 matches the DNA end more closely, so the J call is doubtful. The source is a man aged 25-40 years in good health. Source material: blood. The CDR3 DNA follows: TGTGCCAGCCCAGACCGTTTGAATAACGAGCAGTACTTC. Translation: CASPDRLNNEQYF.